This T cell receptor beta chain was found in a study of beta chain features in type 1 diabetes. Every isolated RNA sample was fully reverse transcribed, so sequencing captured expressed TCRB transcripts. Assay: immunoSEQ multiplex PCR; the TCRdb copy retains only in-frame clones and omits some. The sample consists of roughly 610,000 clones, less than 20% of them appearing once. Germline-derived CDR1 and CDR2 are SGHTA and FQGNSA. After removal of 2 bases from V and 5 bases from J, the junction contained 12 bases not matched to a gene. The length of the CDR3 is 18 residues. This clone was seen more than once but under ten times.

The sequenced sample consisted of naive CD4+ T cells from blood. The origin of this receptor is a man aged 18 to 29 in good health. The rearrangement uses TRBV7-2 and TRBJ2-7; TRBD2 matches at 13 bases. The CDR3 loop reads CASSLSGLTSGRRHEQYF. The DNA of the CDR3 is TGTGCCAGCAGCTTAAGTGGGTTGACTAGCGGGAGGAGACACGAGCAGTACTTC.